This T cell receptor (beta chain) derives from a study of blood T cell repertoires in COVID-19. Produced via immunoSEQ multiplex PCR; TCRdb's table is partial and in-frame only. There are around 330,000 clones in the sample; approximately 91% occur only once, and around a tenth lies in the top ten. The CDR3 is made up of 15 amino acids. The V gene's germline CDR1 is MGHRA and CDR2 YSYEKL. J was trimmed by 4 bases and V by 3 bases; bases with no gene match: 4. Sample: PBMCs or T cells enriched from blood (not recorded which). This TCR derives from a woman between 40 and 50 years old who had recovered from COVID-19. The J gene is TRBJ1-3, the V gene TRBV4-1; 9 bases line up with TRBD1. The CDR3 region is CASSHRTGAGNTIYF. CDR3 coding DNA: TGCGCCAGCAGCCACAGGACAGGGGCCGGAAACACCATATATTTT.